The 21 T cell receptor beta chains in this list originate from one sample, sequenced in a study of T cells in Graves' hyperthyroidism and ophthalmopathy. RNA transcripts yielded amplified TCR beta CDR3 regions. The TCR CDR3 first-round RT-PCR relied on the HTBI primer set. TCRdb independently ran MiXCR on the multiplex PCR reads; one entry per CDR3 protein. The table includes approximately 370,000 distinct CDR3 sequences, approximately 18% detected once. The sample comprised blood. These receptor sequences come from a woman in her twenties or thirties with Graves' hyperthyroidism that later progressed to Graves' ophthalmopathy.

There are many counts of this clonotype. The chain carries TRBV10-3 and TRBJ2-2; D gene uncertain. The CDR3 spans 14 residues. CDR1 and CDR2 from the germline V gene are ENHRY and SYGVKD. V dropped 6 bases and J dropped 0 bases, with 8 bases sitting between them. For the CDR3, the DNA is TGTGCCATCAGACAAGACACGAACACCGGGGAGCTGTTTTTT. It codes for CAIRQDTNTGELFF.

This clonotype was seen repeatedly, ten times or more. This chain links TRBV30 with TRBJ2-1; 10 bases line up with TRBD2. This CDR3 region has 14 residues. V lost 2 bases and J lost 7; bases outside the gene matches: 5. The germline CDR1 and CDR2 sequences are GTSNPN and SVGIG (reference sequence). CDR3 amino acids: CAWSKREGLNEQFF. In DNA form, the CDR3 reads TGTGCCTGGAGTAAGCGGGAGGGACTTAATGAGCAGTTCTTC.

This clonotype was counted between two and nine times. The chain employs TRBV3-1 and TRBJ2-5, with a tentative D call TRBD2 (6 bases). Trimming removed 0 bases from V and 2 bases from J, with 13 bases in between. Looked up from germline, CDR1 is LGHDT and CDR2 is YNNKEL (reference sequence). The CDR3 has 16 residues. CDR3 nucleotide sequence: TGTGCCAGCAGCCAAGATACTTCGGGGGTGCAAGAGACCCAGTACTTC. Amino acids: CASSQDTSGVQETQYF.

Ten or more counts support this clonotype. One junction end disagrees with the germline gene, perhaps due to a read error. The chain carries TRBV7-7 and TRBJ2-5; TRBD2 matches 12 bases. Germline-derived CDR1 and CDR2 are SSHAT and FNYEAQ (reference sequence). The length of the CDR3 is 17 residues. CDR3 protein: CASSLFPTSGSEETQYF. The CDR3 DNA reads as TGTGCTAGCAGCTTATTCCCGACTAGCGGGAGTGAGGAGACCCAGTACTTC.

This chain links TRBV18 with TRBJ1-3; a possible D gene is TRBD1 (6 bases). Germline V gives CDR1 KGHSH, CDR2 LQKENI. There are 14 residues in the CDR3. Trimming left V 6 bases short and J 0 bases short, with 9 bases between. CDR3 sequence: CASSDSLSGNTIYF. The CDR3 DNA is TGTGCCAGCTCGGACAGTCTCTCTGGAAACACCATATATTTT.

This clonotype was recorded at least ten times. The rearrangement joins TRBV27 to TRBJ2-2; no definite D call. Looked up from germline, CDR1 is MNHEY and CDR2 is SMNVEV (reference sequence). CDR3 length equals 13 residues. V lost 5 bases and J lost 3, with 7 bases in between. CDR3 nucleotide sequence: TGTGCCAGCAGTGCGACGCACACCGGGGAGCTGTTTTTT. This codes for CASSATHTGELFF.

This clonotype turned up a few times. The gene calls are TRBV4-1 and TRBJ2-7, with 11 nucleotides matching TRBD1. The length of the CDR3 is 17 residues. Germline V gene sequence: CDR1 MGHRA, CDR2 YSYEKL. With V trimmed by 1 base and J by 3 bases, 8 bases remained unmatched. The CDR3 spells CASSQVSGTGGLYEQYF. The CDR3 coding sequence is TGCGCCAGCAGCCAAGTTTCCGGGACAGGGGGTCTCTACGAGCAGTACTTC.

This clonotype was observed at least ten times. The J gene is TRBJ1-6, the V gene TRBV7-8; TRBD1 might be the D (5 bases). The length of the CDR3 is 17 residues. Deletions cut 5 bases from V and 4 bases from J, with 18 bases between. Germline assignment: CDR1 SGHVS and CDR2 FQNEAQ. The CDR3 is CASSQTLVRDYNSPLHF. The CDR3 DNA is TGTGCCAGCAGCCAAACCCTCGTCAGGGATTATAATTCACCCCTCCACTTT.

This clonotype appeared a few times. This chain links TRBV18 with TRBJ1-1; D is unclear. This CDR3 has 13 amino acids. The ends were cut back, 0 bases at V and 11 bases at J, with 13 bases in the middle. The germline V gene encodes CDR1 KGHSH and CDR2 LQKENI. This CDR3 is CASSPPTAGSAFF. Here the CDR3 DNA reads TGTGCCAGCTCACCACCGACGGCGGGGAGTGCTTTCTTT. The full variable domain, in which reference TRBV18 and TRBJ1-1 provide the parts outside the CDR3, is NAGVMQNPRHLVRRRGQEARLRCSPMKGHSHVYWYRQLPEEGLKFMVYLQKENIIDESGMPKERFSAEFPKEGPSILRIQQVVRGDSAAYFCASSPPTAGSAFFGQGTRLTVV.

The chain joins TRBV7-9 to TRBJ2-3; D is ambiguous. The CDR3 is 13 amino acids. Germline V gene data show CDR1 as SEHNR and CDR2 as FQNEAQ (reference sequence). With 5 bases removed from V and 6 bases from J, the gap between germline ends came to 12 bases. Written as DNA, the CDR3 is TGTGCCAGCAGCCCCCCTCCGAGTGATACGCAGTATTTT. This translates into CASSPPPSDTQYF. Filled out from reference TRBV7-9 and TRBJ2-3, the complete variable domain reads DTGVSQNPRHKITKRGQNVTFRCDPISEHNRLYWYRQTLGQGPEFLTYFQNEAQLEKSRLLSDRFSAERPKGSFSTLEIQRTEQGDSAMYLCASSPPPSDTQYFGPGTRLTVL.

This clonotype was found many times. The rearrangement links TRBV2 to TRBJ1-1; 8 nucleotides match TRBD1. Germline trimming cut 4 bases from V and 5 bases from J; bases unmatched to any gene: 9. This CDR3 is built from 15 residues. Germline CDR1 reads SNHLY; CDR2 reads FYNNEI. In DNA, the CDR3 is TGTGCCAGCAGTGGGGTAGGACAGGGACTGACTGAAGCTTTCTTT. Its protein is CASSGVGQGLTEAFF.

Only a few counts were recorded for this clonotype. For the CDR3, the DNA is TGTGCCAGCAGCTCAGAGAGGGGTCGTGGCTACACCTTC. Residues: CASSSERGRGYTF. The chain employs TRBV7-2 and TRBJ1-2; weak D call: TRBD1 (5 bases). Germline CDR1 is SGHTA and CDR2 is FQGNSA. This CDR3 comprises 13 residues. Trimming removed 4 bases at V and 7 bases at J, with 13 bases between.

This clonotype has ten or more counts. This chain connects TRBV11-2 to TRBJ2-3, with 8 positions matching TRBD1. The CDR3 is made up of 13 amino acids. The germline V gene has CDR1 SGHAT and CDR2 FQNNGV. J gave up 4 bases and V 6 bases, and 3 bases lay outside the gene matches. The CDR3 loop reads CASRGTGSDTQYF. As DNA, the CDR3 is TGTGCCAGCAGAGGGACAGGTTCAGATACGCAGTATTTT.

At least ten counts were recorded for this clonotype. The chain uses TRBV18 and TRBJ2-1, with TRBD2 matching 7 bases. In germline, CDR1 is KGHSH, CDR2 LQKENI. V lost 5 bases and J lost 1; bases outside the gene matches: 8. The CDR3 runs to 16 residues. For the CDR3, the DNA is TGTGCCAGCTCATCGGGTGGCGGGAGTTCCTACAATGAGCAGTTCTTC. Translating gives CASSSGGGSSYNEQFF.

This clonotype was recorded a few times. The chain joins TRBV4-1 to TRBJ2-5, with D tentatively TRBD2 (6 bases). Between the trimmed V and J ends, which lost 3 bases and 5 bases, there was a span of 16 bases. Per germline, CDR1 MGHRA and CDR2 YSYEKL. The CDR3 consists of 15 residues. The CDR3 protein is CASSHPRAAGETQYF. CDR3 DNA: TGCGCCAGCAGCCATCCCCGGGCCGCGGGGGAGACCCAGTACTTC.

In its sample, this clonotype was seen many times. The rearrangement uses TRBV30 and TRBJ2-3; D could derive from TRBD1 or TRBD2 (7 bases each). V dropped 4 bases and J dropped 0 bases, with 23 bases sitting between them. This CDR3 region has 18 residues. Germline CDR1 is GTSNPN and CDR2 is SVGIG (reference sequence). In DNA form, the CDR3 reads TGTGCCTGGACTCCCCCCGCGGGGGACAGAGTAAGCACAGATACGCAGTATTTT. Its protein product is CAWTPPAGDRVSTDTQYF.

This clonotype was detected many times. This chain links TRBV19 with TRBJ1-5; 7 bases are a match to TRBD1. From germline, CDR1 is LNHDA and CDR2 SQIVND (reference sequence). Trimming removed 8 bases from V and 5 bases from J; junction bases left unmatched: 12. CDR3 length: 15 amino acids. In nucleotides, the CDR3 is TGTGCCAGTGGGGGAAGGGGGCTTCGGGATCAGCCCCAGCATTTT. Translation: CASGGRGLRDQPQHF.

This clonotype was recorded at least ten times. V gene TRBV5-1 combines with J gene TRBJ2-7; D possibly corresponds to TRBD1 (5 bases). The germline V and J ends were trimmed by 4 bases and 3 bases, with 8 bases remaining between them. CDR1 is SGHRS and CDR2 is YFSETQ in the germline V gene. The CDR3 spans 12 residues. The CDR3 sequence: CASSMTDYEQYF. The DNA of the CDR3 is TGCGCCAGCAGCATGACAGACTACGAGCAGTACTTC. Full variable domain (outside the CDR3, taken from reference TRBV5-1 and TRBJ2-7): KAGVTQTPRYLIKTRGQQVTLSCSPISGHRSVSWYQQTPGQGLQFLFEYFSETQRNKGNFPGRFSGRQFSNSRSEMNVSTLELGDSALYLCASSMTDYEQYFGPGTRLTVT.

This clonotype was seen many times. The chain employs TRBV12-3 or TRBV12-4 and TRBJ2-5, with 7 bases fitting TRBD2. The CDR3 runs to 12 residues. The trim removed 10 bases at V and 5 bases at J, leaving 7 bases unmatched. In DNA form, the CDR3 reads TGTGCCACCGCGGACGGGGGGGAGACCCAGTACTTC. Translation gives CATADGGETQYF.

This clonotype was found a few times. This chain uses TRBV6-1 with TRBJ2-4; D unclear. Germline V CDR1 and CDR2: MNHNS, SASEGT. This CDR3 has 14 residues. V lost 1 base to trimming and J lost 0 bases, with 4 bases between them. The CDR3 loop is CASSEVGAKNIQYF. DNA of the CDR3: TGTGCCAGCAGTGAAGTGGGAGCCAAAAACATTCAGTACTTC.

V usage is TRBV5-1 and J usage is TRBJ1-6; D unclear. V was pared by 4 bases and J by 2 bases, with 13 bases between. Looked up from germline, CDR1 is SGHRS and CDR2 is YFSETQ. The CDR3 has 16 amino acids. The CDR3 region has the DNA TGCGCCAGCAGCATCTCAACAGAAACCTATAATTCACCCCTCCACTTT. Translated, it gives CASSISTETYNSPLHF.